This TCR beta chain originates from a study of T cell responses to AZD1222 COVID-19 vaccine. Regarding the study as a whole: Most donors were white British and more were female, and clonal diversity was possibly underestimated.

Germline lookup yields CDR1 SGHVS and CDR2 FNYEAQ. The CDR3 is 15 residues long. The V gene lost 5 bases and the J gene lost 1 base, with 13 bases spanning the gap. This table comes from immunoSEQ multiplex PCR, and its TCRdb copy is limited to in-frame clones, with some not included. The table has 150,000 to 200,000 clones, around nine tenths seen once. A remark on this clone: What it recognizes is unknown.

This TCR derives from an adult who received the AZD1222 COVID-19 vaccine. The material sequenced was peripheral blood, taken 28 days after the second AZD1222 dose. V is TRBV7-6 and J is TRBJ2-3; unclear D gene. CDR3 in amino acids: CASSPKGPGTDTQYF. CDR3 DNA sequence: TGTGCCAGCAGCCCCAAAGGACCCGGCACAGATACGCAGTATTTT.